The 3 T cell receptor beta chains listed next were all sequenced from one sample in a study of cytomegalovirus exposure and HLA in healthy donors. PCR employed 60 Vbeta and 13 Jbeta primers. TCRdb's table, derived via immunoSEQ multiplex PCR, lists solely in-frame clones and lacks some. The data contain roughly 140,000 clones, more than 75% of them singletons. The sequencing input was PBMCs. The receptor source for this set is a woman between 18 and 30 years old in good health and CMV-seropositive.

The CDR3 region has the DNA TGTGCCAGCAGAAGACAGGGGGCGCAAAATTCACCCCTCCACTTT. It is translated as CASRRQGAQNSPLHF. The chain couples TRBV6-1 to TRBJ1-6, with TRBD1 identical over 10 bases. Germline V CDR1 and CDR2: MNHNS, SASEGT. CDR3 size: 15 residues. V trimming: 6 bases; J trimming: 7 bases; junction bases outside the gene matches: 6.

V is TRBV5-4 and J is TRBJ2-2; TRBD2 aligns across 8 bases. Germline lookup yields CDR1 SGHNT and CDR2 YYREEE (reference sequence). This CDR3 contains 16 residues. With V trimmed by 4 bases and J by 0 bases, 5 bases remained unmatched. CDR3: CASSPAGGANTGELFF. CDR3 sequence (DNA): TGTGCCAGCAGCCCCGCCGGGGGGGCGAACACCGGGGAGCTGTTTTTT.

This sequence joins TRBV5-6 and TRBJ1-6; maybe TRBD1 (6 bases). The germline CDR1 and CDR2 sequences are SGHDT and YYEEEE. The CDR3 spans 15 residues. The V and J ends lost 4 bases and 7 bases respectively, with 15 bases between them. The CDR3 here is CASSPGGGLNSPLHF. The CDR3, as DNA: TGTGCCAGCAGCCCGGGGGGCGGGCTAAATTCACCCCTCCACTTT.